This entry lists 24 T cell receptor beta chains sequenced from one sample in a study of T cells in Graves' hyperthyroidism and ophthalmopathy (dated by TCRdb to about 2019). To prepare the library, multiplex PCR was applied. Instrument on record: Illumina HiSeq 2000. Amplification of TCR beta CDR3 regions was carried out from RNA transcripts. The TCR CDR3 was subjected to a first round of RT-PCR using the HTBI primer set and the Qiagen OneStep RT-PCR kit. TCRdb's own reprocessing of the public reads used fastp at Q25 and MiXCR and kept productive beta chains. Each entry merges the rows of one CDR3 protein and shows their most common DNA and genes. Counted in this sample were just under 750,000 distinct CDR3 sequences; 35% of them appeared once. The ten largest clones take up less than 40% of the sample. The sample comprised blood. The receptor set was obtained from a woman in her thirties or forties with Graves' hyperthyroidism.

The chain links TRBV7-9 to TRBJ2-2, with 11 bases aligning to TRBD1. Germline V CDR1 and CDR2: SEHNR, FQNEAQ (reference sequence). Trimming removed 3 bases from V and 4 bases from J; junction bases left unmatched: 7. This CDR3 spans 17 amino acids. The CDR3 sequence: CASSFSGTGGITGELFF. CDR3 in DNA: TGTGCCAGCAGCTTCTCCGGGACAGGGGGTATCACCGGGGAGCTGTTTTTT.

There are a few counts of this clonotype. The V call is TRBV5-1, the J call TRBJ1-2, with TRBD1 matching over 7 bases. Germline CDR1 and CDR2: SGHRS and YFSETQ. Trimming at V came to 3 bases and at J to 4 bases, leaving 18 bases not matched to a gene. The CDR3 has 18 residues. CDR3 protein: CASSYQGGKGRVGYGYTF. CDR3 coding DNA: TGCGCCAGCAGCTACCAAGGGGGCAAAGGACGCGTTGGCTATGGCTACACCTTC.

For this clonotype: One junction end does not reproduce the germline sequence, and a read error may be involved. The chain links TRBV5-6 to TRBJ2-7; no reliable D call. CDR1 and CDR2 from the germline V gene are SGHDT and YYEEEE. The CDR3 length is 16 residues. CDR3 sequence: CAGSRTGSFTLTGQYF. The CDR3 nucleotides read TGTGCCGGCAGCCGGACCGGGTCTTTCACCCTTACGGGGCAGTACTTC.

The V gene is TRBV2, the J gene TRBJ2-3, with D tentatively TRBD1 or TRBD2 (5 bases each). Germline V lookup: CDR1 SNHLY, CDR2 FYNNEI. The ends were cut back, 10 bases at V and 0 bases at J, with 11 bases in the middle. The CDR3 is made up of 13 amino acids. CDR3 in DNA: TGTGCCACCCAAGGGGAGAGCACAGATACGCAGTATTTT. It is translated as CATQGESTDTQYF.

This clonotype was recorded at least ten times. Here the CDR3 reads CATLGTGYSYEQYF. CDR3 coding DNA: TGTGCCACCCTCGGGACAGGGTATTCCTACGAGCAGTACTTC. The V call is TRBV25-1, the J call TRBJ2-7; the match to TRBD1 covers 9 bases. CDR3 length: 14 residues. Trimming took 10 bases from V and 1 from J; bases not matched to a gene: 8. Germline V gene sequence: CDR1 MGHDK, CDR2 SYGVNS.

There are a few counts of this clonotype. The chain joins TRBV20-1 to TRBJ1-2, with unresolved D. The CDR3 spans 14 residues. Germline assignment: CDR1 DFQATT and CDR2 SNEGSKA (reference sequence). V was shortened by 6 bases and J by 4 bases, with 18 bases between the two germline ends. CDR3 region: CSAPGPLKTYGYTF. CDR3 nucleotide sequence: TGCAGTGCCCCCGGGCCCCTGAAGACCTATGGCTACACCTTC.

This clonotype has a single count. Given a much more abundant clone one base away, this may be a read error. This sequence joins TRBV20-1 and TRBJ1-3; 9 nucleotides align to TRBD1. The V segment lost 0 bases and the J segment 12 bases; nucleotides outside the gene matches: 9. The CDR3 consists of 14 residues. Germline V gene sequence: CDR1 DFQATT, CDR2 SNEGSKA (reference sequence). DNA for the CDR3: TGCAGTGCTAGAGATTGGGACAGGGCGGACATCATATATTTT. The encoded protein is CSARDWDRADIIYF.

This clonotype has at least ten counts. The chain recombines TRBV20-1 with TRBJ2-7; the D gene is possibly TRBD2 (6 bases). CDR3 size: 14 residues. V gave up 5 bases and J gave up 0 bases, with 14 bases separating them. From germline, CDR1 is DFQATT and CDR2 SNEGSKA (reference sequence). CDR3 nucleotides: TGCAGTGCTCTCGCGGGAACAGACTCCTACGAGCAGTACTTC. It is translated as CSALAGTDSYEQYF.

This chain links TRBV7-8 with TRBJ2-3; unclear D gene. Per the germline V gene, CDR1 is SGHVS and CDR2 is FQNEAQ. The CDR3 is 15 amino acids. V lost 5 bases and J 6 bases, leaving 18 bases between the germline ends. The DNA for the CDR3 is TGTGCCAGCAGCCCCGGTAGACTTGGACCCGATACGCAGTATTTT. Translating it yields CASSPGRLGPDTQYF.

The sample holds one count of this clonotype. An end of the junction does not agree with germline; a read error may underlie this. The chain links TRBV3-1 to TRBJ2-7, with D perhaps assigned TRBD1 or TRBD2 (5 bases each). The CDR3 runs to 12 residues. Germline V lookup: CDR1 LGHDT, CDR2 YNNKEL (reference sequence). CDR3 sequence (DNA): TGTGCCAGCAGCCCGGGGACCTACGAGCAGTGCTTC. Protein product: CASSPGTYEQCF.

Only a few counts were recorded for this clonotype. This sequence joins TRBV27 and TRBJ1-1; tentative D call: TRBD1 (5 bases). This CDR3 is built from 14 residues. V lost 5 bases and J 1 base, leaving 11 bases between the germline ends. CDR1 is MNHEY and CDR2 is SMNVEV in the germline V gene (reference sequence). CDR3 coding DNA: TGTGCCAGCAGTCCCTGGGGGGGGAACACTGAAGCTTTCTTT. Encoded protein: CASSPWGGNTEAFF.

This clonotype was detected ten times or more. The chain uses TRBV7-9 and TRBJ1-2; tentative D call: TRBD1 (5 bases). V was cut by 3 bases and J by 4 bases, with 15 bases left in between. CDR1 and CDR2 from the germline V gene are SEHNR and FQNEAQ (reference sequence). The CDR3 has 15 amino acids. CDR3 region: CASSLWTGAGYGYTF. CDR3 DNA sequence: TGTGCCAGCAGCTTGTGGACCGGGGCAGGCTATGGCTACACCTTC.

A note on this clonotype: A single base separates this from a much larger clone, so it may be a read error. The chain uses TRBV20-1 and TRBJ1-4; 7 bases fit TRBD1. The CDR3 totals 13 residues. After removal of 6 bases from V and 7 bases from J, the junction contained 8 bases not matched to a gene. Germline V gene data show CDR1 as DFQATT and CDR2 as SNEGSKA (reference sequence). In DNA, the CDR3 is TGCAGTGCACAGGACAGGAACAGTGAAAAACTGTTTTTT. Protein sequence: CSAQDRNSEKLFF.

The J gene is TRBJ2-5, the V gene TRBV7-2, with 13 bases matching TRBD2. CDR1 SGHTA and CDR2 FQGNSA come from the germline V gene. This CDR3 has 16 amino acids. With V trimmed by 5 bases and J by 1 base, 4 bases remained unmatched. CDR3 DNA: TGTGCCAGCAGCGTAACTAGCGGGGGGGCCCAAGAGACCCAGTACTTC. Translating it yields CASSVTSGGAQETQYF.

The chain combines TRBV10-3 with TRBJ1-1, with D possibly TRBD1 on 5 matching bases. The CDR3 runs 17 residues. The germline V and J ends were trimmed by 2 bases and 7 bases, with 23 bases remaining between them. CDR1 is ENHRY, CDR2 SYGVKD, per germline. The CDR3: CAISEARLIRGYGEAFF. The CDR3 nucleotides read TGTGCCATCAGTGAGGCCAGGTTAATAAGGGGATACGGTGAAGCTTTCTTT.

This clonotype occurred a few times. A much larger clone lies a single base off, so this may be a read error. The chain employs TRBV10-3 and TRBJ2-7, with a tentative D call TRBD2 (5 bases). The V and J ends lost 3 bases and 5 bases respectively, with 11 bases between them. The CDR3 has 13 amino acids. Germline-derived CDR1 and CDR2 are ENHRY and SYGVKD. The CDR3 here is CAISEQDGDEQYF. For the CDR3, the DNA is TGTGCCATCAGTGAACAAGACGGGGACGAGCAGTACTTC.

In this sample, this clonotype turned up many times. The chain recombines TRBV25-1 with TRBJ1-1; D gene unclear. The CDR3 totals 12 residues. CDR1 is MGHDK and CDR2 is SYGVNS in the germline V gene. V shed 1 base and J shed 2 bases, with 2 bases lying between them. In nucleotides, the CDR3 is TGTGCCAGCAGTGAATTCAACACTGAAGCTTTCTTT. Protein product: CASSEFNTEAFF.

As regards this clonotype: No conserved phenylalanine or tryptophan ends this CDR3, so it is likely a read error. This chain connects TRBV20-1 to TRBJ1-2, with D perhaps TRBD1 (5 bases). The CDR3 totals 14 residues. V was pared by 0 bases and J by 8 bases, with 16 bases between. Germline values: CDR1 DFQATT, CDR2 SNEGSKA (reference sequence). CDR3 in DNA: TGCAGTGCTAGAGACGGCAGGGAGAGCATGGGCTACACCGTC. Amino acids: CSARDGRESMGYTV.

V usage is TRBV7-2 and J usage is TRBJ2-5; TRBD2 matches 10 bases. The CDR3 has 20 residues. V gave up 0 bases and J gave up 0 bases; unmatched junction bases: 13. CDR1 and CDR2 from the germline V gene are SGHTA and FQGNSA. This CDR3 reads CASSLAGALAGAQYQETQYF. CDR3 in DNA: TGTGCCAGCAGCTTAGCGGGGGCGCTAGCGGGGGCTCAGTACCAAGAGACCCAGTACTTC.

CDR3 in DNA: TGTGCCAGCAGCCAGTCGACATCTGGCTACACCTTC. Protein: CASSQSTSGYTF. J is TRBJ1-2 and V is TRBV3-1; the D is unclear. The germline V and J ends were trimmed by 3 bases and 7 bases, with 9 bases remaining between them. Germline V gene lookup returns CDR1 LGHDT and CDR2 YNNKEL (reference sequence). The CDR3 totals 12 residues. The full variable domain, with the rest looked up from reference TRBV3-1 and TRBJ1-2, is DTAVSQTPKYLVTQMGNDKSIKCEQNLGHDTMYWYKQDSKKFLKIMFSYNNKELIINETVPNRFSPKSPDKAHLNLHINSLELGDSAVYFCASSQSTSGYTFGSGTRLTVV.

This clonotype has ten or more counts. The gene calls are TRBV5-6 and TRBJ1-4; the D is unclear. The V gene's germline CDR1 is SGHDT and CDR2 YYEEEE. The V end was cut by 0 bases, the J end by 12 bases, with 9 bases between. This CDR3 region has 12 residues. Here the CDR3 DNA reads TGTGCCAGCAGCTTGGCCGGGGAGGAACTGTTTTTT. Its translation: CASSLAGEELFF.

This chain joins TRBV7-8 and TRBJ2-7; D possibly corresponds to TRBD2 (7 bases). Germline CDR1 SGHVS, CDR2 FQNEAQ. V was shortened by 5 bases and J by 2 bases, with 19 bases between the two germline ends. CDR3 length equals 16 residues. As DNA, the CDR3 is TGTGCCAGCAGCCCCGATTGGAGGGGGGGTCCCTACGAGCAGTACTTC. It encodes CASSPDWRGGPYEQYF. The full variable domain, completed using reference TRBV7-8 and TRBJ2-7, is GAGVSQSPRYKVAKRGQDVALRCDPISGHVSLFWYQQALGQGPEFLTYFQNEAQLDKSGLPSDRFFAERPEGSVSTLKIQRTQQEDSAVYLCASSPDWRGGPYEQYFGPGTRLTVT.

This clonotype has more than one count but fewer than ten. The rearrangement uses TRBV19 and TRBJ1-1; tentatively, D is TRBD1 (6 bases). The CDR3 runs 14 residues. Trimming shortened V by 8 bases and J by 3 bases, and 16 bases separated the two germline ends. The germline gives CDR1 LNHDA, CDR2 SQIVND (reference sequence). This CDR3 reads CASAPGALDTEAFF. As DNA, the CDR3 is TGTGCCAGTGCCCCGGGGGCATTGGACACTGAAGCTTTCTTT.

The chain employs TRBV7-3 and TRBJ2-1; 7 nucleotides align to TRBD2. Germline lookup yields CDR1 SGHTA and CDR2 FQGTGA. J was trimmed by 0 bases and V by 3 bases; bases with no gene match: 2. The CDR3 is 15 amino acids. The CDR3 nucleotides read TGTGCCAGCAGCTTTGGCGGGAGCTCCTACAATGAGCAGTTCTTC. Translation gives CASSFGGSSYNEQFF.